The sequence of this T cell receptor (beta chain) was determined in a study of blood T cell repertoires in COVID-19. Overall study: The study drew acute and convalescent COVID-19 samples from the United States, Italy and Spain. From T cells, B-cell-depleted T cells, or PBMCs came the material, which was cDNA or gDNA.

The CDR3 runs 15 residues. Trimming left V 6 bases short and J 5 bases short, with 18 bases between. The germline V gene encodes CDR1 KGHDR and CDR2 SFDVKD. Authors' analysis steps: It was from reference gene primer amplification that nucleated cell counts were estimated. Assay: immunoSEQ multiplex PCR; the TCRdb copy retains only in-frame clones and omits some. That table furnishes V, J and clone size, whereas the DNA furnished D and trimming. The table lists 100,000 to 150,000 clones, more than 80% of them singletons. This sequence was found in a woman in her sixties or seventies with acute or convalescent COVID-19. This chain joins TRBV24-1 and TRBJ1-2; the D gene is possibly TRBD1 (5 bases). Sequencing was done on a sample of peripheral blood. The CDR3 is CATSTDTPEKYGYTF. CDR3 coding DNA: TGTGCCACCAGTACGGACACCCCCGAGAAGTATGGCTACACCTTC.